Listed below are T cell receptor beta chains from one sample, sequenced in a study of cytomegalovirus exposure and HLA in healthy donors. Profiled with immunoSEQ multiplex PCR; TCRdb holds only in-frame clones, not every one. The table lists roughly 100,000 clones, 70% of them singletons. The sample consisted of PBMCs. The receptors originated from a man aged 35 to 55 in good health and CMV-seropositive. Both conserved end residues are part of each CDR3. A D gene is named only where the DNA matches it firmly. Clone size appears in some rows only: once, few, many, or a class for an expanded clone.

clone_size	v_call	d_call	j_call	cdr3_nt	cdr3_aa
NA	TRBV5-1	TRBD1	TRBJ2-2	TGCGCCAGCAGCCTCACAGGGGCCGGGGAGCTGTTTTTT	CASSLTGAGELFF
NA	TRBV6-1	TRBD1	TRBJ1-1	TGTGCCAGCAGTGAAGTACAGGGGAGCACTGAAGCTTTCTTT	CASSEVQGSTEAFF
once	TRBV7-6	NA	TRBJ2-1	TGTGCCAGCAGTTCTAAGCAGTTCTTC	CASSSKQFF
few	TRBV7-9	TRBD1	TRBJ1-4	TGTGCCAGCAGCTCCGACAGGGTCAAAGGGGAAAAACTGTTTTTT	CASSSDRVKGEKLFF
NA	TRBV4-3	NA	TRBJ2-7	TGCGCCAGCAGCCAGGACTACAGGTACGAGCAGTACTTC	CASSQDYRYEQYF
NA	TRBV28	TRBD1	TRBJ1-3	TGTGCCAGCTTCTGGTCGGCCGGGCAGGGGGCAGCAGGAAACACCATATATTTT	CASFWSAGQGAAGNTIYF
NA	TRBV5-1	NA	TRBJ1-2	TGCGCCAGCAGCTTGGCGGGAAGGAGAGGCTACACCTTC	CASSLAGRRGYTF
few	TRBV2	NA	TRBJ2-3	TGTGCCAGCAGTCAAGCCCACATGGCAGATACGCAGTATTTT	CASSQAHMADTQYF
NA	TRBV7-3	NA	TRBJ2-3	TGTGCCAGCAGCTTAACCCCCCCCCGGTTTCCCGTATCTCCCCCGCAGTATTTT	CASSLTPPRFPVSPPQYF
NA	TRBV7-2	TRBD2	TRBJ2-7	TGTGCCAGCAGCCTGACTAGCGGGAGTAACGAGCAGTACTTC	CASSLTSGSNEQYF
NA	TRBV11-2	TRBD1	TRBJ1-3	TGTGCCAGCAGCTTCAGTGGACAGGGAATTAGAAACACCATATATTTT	CASSFSGQGIRNTIYF
NA	TRBV6-5	TRBD1	TRBJ2-7	TGTGCCAGCAGCCCAGGGACAGGCTACGAGCAGTACTTC	CASSPGTGYEQYF
NA	TRBV19	TRBD2	TRBJ2-2	TGTGCCAGTAGCACAGGTCGACTAGCGGGAGTGACCACCGGGGAGCTGTTTTTT	CASSTGRLAGVTTGELFF
NA	TRBV28	TRBD1	TRBJ1-2	TGTGCCAGCAGTTCCGGACAGGGGATCTATGGCTACACCTTC	CASSSGQGIYGYTF
NA	TRBV5-6	NA	TRBJ2-7	TGTGCCAGCAGCTTGCCGCGCTTCTCCTACGAGCAGTACTTC	CASSLPRFSYEQYF
NA	TRBV6-5	NA	TRBJ1-3	TGTGCCAGCAGTTACTCGGGGCACTCTGGAAACACCATATATTTT	CASSYSGHSGNTIYF
NA	TRBV9	TRBD1	TRBJ1-2	TGTGCCAGCAGCATGGGACAGGGCGGCTACACCTTC	CASSMGQGGYTF
NA	TRBV7-2	NA	TRBJ2-2	TGTGCCAGCAGCTTAAGTCCACGACTTGCCGTGAATACCGGGGAGCTGTTTTTT	CASSLSPRLAVNTGELFF
NA	TRBV27	TRBD1	TRBJ2-1	TGTGCCAGCAGTCAGGGACAGGGTAATGAGCAGTTCTTC	CASSQGQGNEQFF
NA	TRBV7-6	TRBD2	TRBJ2-3	TGTGCCAGCAGCTCCAGGACTAGCGGGAGTGCAGATACGCAGTATTTT	CASSSRTSGSADTQYF
NA	TRBV29-1	TRBD2	TRBJ2-1	TGCAGCGTTGAACAGCGGGAGGGACCTGATGAGCAGTTCTTC	CSVEQREGPDEQFF
NA	TRBV19	NA	TRBJ2-1	TGTGCCAGTAGTATAGAGGTGAGCGATGTGAGGGAGCAGTTCTTC	CASSIEVSDVREQFF
NA	TRBV5-1	TRBD1	TRBJ2-7	TGCGCCAGCAGCCGAAGCGAATTTCCGACAGGGGGCATGTCCTACGAGCAGTACTTC	CASSRSEFPTGGMSYEQYF
NA	TRBV7-8	NA	TRBJ1-5	TGTGCCAGCAGCTTGCCAGGAGGGACCCGGCAGCCCCAGCATTTT	CASSLPGGTRQPQHF
NA	TRBV7-3	NA	TRBJ1-1	TGTGCCAGCAGCCCGGGGGGGACTGAAGCTTTCTTT	CASSPGGTEAFF
NA	TRBV5-1	NA	TRBJ2-1	TGCGCCAGCAGCTGGACTAACACGGGTGTGGATGAGCAGTTCTTC	CASSWTNTGVDEQFF
NA	TRBV5-1	NA	TRBJ2-7	TGCGCCTCCTCCAACGGGGGAGCGGTCGGCTACGAGCAGTACTTC	CASSNGGAVGYEQYF
NA	TRBV10-3	TRBD1	TRBJ2-5	TGTGCCATCAGTGAGGGGGACAGTTTCGGAGAGACCCAGTACTTC	CAISEGDSFGETQYF
NA	TRBV4-3	TRBD2	TRBJ2-1	TGCGCCAGCGGGAAGCGGGGACGCAATGAGCAGTTCTTC	CASGKRGRNEQFF